The next 21 T cell receptor beta chains were all read from a single sample in a study of Ad26.COV2.S vaccination and SARS-CoV-2 variants. As for treatment: over 15 received Ad26.COV2.S at low or high dose, single or two shots; roughly five received placebo; per-sample allocation not given. Sampling took place 63 days after the first vaccine or placebo injection. Clones were sequenced by immunoSEQ multiplex PCR, and TCRdb holds only the in-frame ones, with some missing. The sample records 400,000 to 450,000 clones, 80% to 95% being singletons. The material sequenced was peripheral blood, taken in a trial of Ad26.COV2.S vaccine versus placebo. These TCRs come from a person aged 18-60 years who received the Ad26.COV2.S COVID-19 vaccine or a placebo.

The chain recombines TRBV6-6 with TRBJ2-7; perhaps TRBD1 as D (5 bases). The CDR3 loop spans 14 amino acids. Germline CDR1 MNHNY, CDR2 SVGAGI (reference sequence). Trimming cost V 5 bases and J 3 bases, with 14 bases left between them. The CDR3 loop is CASSVGHVYYEQYF. The CDR3 nucleotides are TGTGCCAGCAGTGTTGGACACGTTTACTACGAGCAGTACTTC.

This clone came up once. V usage is TRBV19 and J usage is TRBJ1-5, with a possible D match to TRBD1 (6 bases). This CDR3 contains 18 residues. Trimming removed 5 bases from V and 0 bases from J, with 20 bases in between. Germline CDR1 and CDR2: LNHDA and SQIVND (reference sequence). CDR3 sequence reads: CASSPREVGAISNQPQHF. The DNA for the CDR3 is TGTGCCAGTAGTCCCCGAGAGGTGGGGGCAATTAGCAATCAGCCCCAGCATTTT.

The chain links TRBV27 to TRBJ2-1; 10 bases are shared with TRBD2. V trimming: 1 base; J trimming: 6 bases; junction bases outside the gene matches: 6. This CDR3 is 16 amino acids long. The germline V gene has CDR1 MNHEY and CDR2 SMNVEV (reference sequence). In nucleotides, the CDR3 is TGTGCCAGCAGTTTATATAGACTAGCGGGTCTCAATGAGCAGTTCTTC. As protein: CASSLYRLAGLNEQFF.

The chain combines TRBV4-3 with TRBJ1-4, with no clear D. Trimming left V 4 bases short and J 8 bases short, with 20 bases between. CDR3 size: 16 residues. The V gene's germline CDR1 is LGHNA and CDR2 YSLEER. The CDR3 is CASSRQQPGSGEKLFF. The CDR3 DNA reads as TGCGCCAGCAGCCGACAACAGCCAGGTTCGGGGGAAAAACTGTTTTTT.

This clone was detected once. CDR3 DNA: TGTGCCAGCAGGACGGATGACTCTGGAAACACCATATATTTT. Translation: CASRTDDSGNTIYF. The chain uses TRBV7-2 and TRBJ1-3, with D uncertain. V lost 6 bases and J 0 bases, leaving 9 bases between the germline ends. The CDR3 runs to 14 residues. Germline CDR1 SGHTA, CDR2 FQGNSA.

V is TRBV6-5 and J is TRBJ1-5, with TRBD1 matching over 7 bases. The length of the CDR3 is 14 residues. Unmatched junction bases numbered 5, after V lost 6 bases and J lost 3 bases. Looked up from germline, CDR1 is MNHEY and CDR2 is SVGAGI. CDR3 loop: CASSKTGPNQPQHF. CDR3 bases: TGTGCCAGCAGCAAGACAGGGCCCAATCAGCCCCAGCATTTT.

V usage is TRBV7-8 and J usage is TRBJ2-7, with 10 positions matching TRBD2. CDR1 is SGHVS and CDR2 is FQNEAQ in the germline V gene. CDR3 length: 15 amino acids. Germline trimming cut 2 bases from V and 0 bases from J; bases unmatched to any gene: 1. CDR3 nucleotide sequence: TGTGCCAGCAGCTTACTAGCGGGGGACTCCTACGAGCAGTACTTC. Residues: CASSLLAGDSYEQYF.

The V and J genes are TRBV6-5 and TRBJ2-1, with 7 nucleotides matching TRBD1. Looked up from germline, CDR1 is MNHEY and CDR2 is SVGAGI. CDR3 size: 13 residues. J lost 5 bases, V lost 8 bases, and 6 bases had no gene match. DNA for the CDR3: TGTGCCAGCTCCAGGGGGTCACACAATGAGCAGTTCTTC. Translation gives CASSRGSHNEQFF.

The chain recombines TRBV9 with TRBJ2-7, with 7 positions matching TRBD1. This CDR3 has 14 amino acids. Germline CDR1 SGDLS, CDR2 YYNGEE. V lost 4 bases, J lost 2 bases, and 6 bases stayed unmatched. CDR3 region: CASSPGTATYEQYF. The CDR3 nucleotides read TGTGCCAGCAGCCCGGGGACAGCTACCTACGAGCAGTACTTC.

The CDR3 reads CASRRNLGGLGTEAFF. CDR3 DNA: TGTGCCAGCAGGCGAAACCTGGGGGGTCTGGGCACTGAAGCTTTCTTT. The chain joins TRBV3-1 (or the pseudogene TRBV3-2) to TRBJ1-1, with a possible D match to TRBD1 (5 bases). Germline CDR1 and CDR2: LGHDT and YNNKEL (reference sequence). CDR3 length equals 16 residues. Trimming took off 6 bases at V and 4 bases at J, with 21 bases between the two ends.

This clone was detected a few times. The J gene is TRBJ1-3, the V gene TRBV7-9; D unresolved. Trimming took 0 bases from V and 2 from J, leaving 8 bases between them. CDR3 length equals 15 residues. CDR1 and CDR2 from the germline V gene are SEHNR and FQNEAQ (reference sequence). Here the CDR3 DNA reads TGTGCCAGCAGCTTAGCGAGGGTTGCTGGAAACACCATATATTTT. It translates to CASSLARVAGNTIYF.

CDR3 amino acids: CASSLGTANTGELFF. The CDR3 DNA reads as TGTGCCAGCAGCTTAGGGACAGCGAACACCGGGGAGCTGTTTTTT. This sequence joins TRBV9 and TRBJ2-2; 7 bases match TRBD1. The germline V gene has CDR1 SGDLS and CDR2 YYNGEE. The CDR3 is 15 amino acids. V shed 4 bases and J 0 bases; nucleotides not matched to a gene: 3.

This chain joins TRBV7-2 and TRBJ2-7; either TRBD1 or TRBD2 may fit D (6 bases each). From germline, CDR1 is SGHTA and CDR2 FQGNSA. The length of the CDR3 is 15 residues. V was shortened by 1 base and J by 2 bases, with 12 bases between the two germline ends. The CDR3 bases are TGTGCCAGCAGCTTAGGGGGGGCCCCTCCCTACGAGCAGTACTTC. Translating it yields CASSLGGAPPYEQYF.

This sequence joins TRBV7-8 and TRBJ2-7; no clear D gene. The CDR3 spans 13 residues. Germline CDR1 and CDR2: SGHVS and FQNEAQ. Trimming pared 5 bases from V and 2 bases from J, leaving 10 bases between. The CDR3 spells CASSPALPYEQYF. CDR3 nucleotide sequence: TGTGCCAGCAGCCCAGCACTCCCCTACGAGCAGTACTTC.

The chain couples TRBV7-9 to TRBJ2-1, with 12 positions matching TRBD2. The germline CDR1 and CDR2 sequences are SEHNR and FQNEAQ (reference sequence). The CDR3 loop spans 17 amino acids. J lost 7 bases, V lost 1 base, and 8 bases had no gene match. This CDR3 reads CASSLVLAGGYPNEQFF. DNA of the CDR3: TGTGCCAGCAGCTTAGTACTAGCGGGAGGCTACCCGAATGAGCAGTTCTTC.

This clone was counted a single time. The chain links TRBV29-1 to TRBJ2-6, with a tentative D call TRBD1 (5 bases). The CDR3 is 15 amino acids. Germline values: CDR1 SQVTM, CDR2 ANQGSEA. V was pared by 1 base and J by 4 bases, with 11 bases between. In DNA, the CDR3 is TGCAGCGTTGAAGGAGTGGGGCTCGGGGCCAACGTCCTGACTTTC. This codes for CSVEGVGLGANVLTF.

The DNA for the CDR3 is TGTGCCAGCAGCTTAGTGTGGGCAGCAGGACAAGAGACCCAGTACTTC. Translated, it gives CASSLVWAAGQETQYF. This chain uses TRBV7-2 with TRBJ2-5, with D hard to call. The V and J ends lost 1 base and 2 bases respectively, with 14 bases between them. The CDR3 is 16 amino acids. Germline V gives CDR1 SGHTA, CDR2 FQGNSA. Together with reference TRBV7-2 and TRBJ2-5, the CDR3 gives the full variable domain: GAGVSQSPSNKVTEKGKDVELRCDPISGHTALYWYRQSLGQGLEFLIYFQGNSAPDKSGLPSDRFSAERTGGSVSTLTIQRTQQEDSAVYLCASSLVWAAGQETQYFGPGTRLLVL.

The rearrangement links TRBV6-4 to TRBJ2-2; tentatively, D is TRBD1 (6 bases). The CDR3 has 14 amino acids. From germline, CDR1 is MRHNA and CDR2 SNTAGT. V was trimmed by 7 bases and J by 3 bases, leaving 12 bases between them. CDR3 sequence reads: CASKNGQHTGELFF. The DNA for the CDR3 is TGTGCCAGCAAGAATGGACAGCACACCGGGGAGCTGTTTTTT.

This clone was counted once. The V call is TRBV5-1, the J call TRBJ1-3; D uncertain. The CDR3 contains 13 residues. From germline, CDR1 is SGHRS and CDR2 YFSETQ. V was cut by 3 bases and J by 2 bases, with 6 bases left in between. CDR3 coding DNA: TGCGCCAGCAGCTCGGATACTGGAAACACCATATATTTT. It is translated as CASSSDTGNTIYF.

The chain links TRBV7-9 to TRBJ2-7, with a possible D match to TRBD1 (6 bases). CDR1 is SEHNR, CDR2 FQNEAQ, per germline (reference sequence). V lost 4 bases and J 5 bases, leaving 9 bases between the germline ends. This CDR3 is 12 amino acids long. The CDR3 bases are TGTGCCAGCAGCTCCGGGACAAACGAGCAGTACTTC. It encodes CASSSGTNEQYF.

The chain is built from TRBV7-6 and TRBJ2-1, with a possible D match to TRBD2 (5 bases). CDR1 and CDR2 from the germline V gene are SGHVS and FNYEAQ. Trimming took 5 bases from V and 9 from J, leaving 20 bases between them. This CDR3 spans 15 amino acids. The CDR3 sequence is CASSGWERRPGEQFF. CDR3 sequence (DNA): TGTGCCAGCAGCGGCTGGGAGCGGCGGCCCGGTGAGCAGTTCTTC.